The sequence of this TCR beta chain was determined in a study of blood T cell repertoires in COVID-19. About the research overall: T cells, B-cell-depleted T cells, or PBMCs supplied cDNA or gDNA.

Germline-derived CDR1 and CDR2 are LNHDA and SQIVND (reference sequence). This CDR3 contains 13 residues. Deletions cut 5 bases from V and 7 bases from J, with 15 bases between. Repertoires were generated with immunoSEQ multiplex PCR, while TCRdb's copy carries only in-frame clones and drops some. In the table there are roughly 250,000 clones, approximately 91% of which are singletons. This clone was detected only once. The TCR comes from a person aged 18 to 30 with COVID-19, enrolled during active disease. The chain has TRBV19 and TRBJ2-7; weak D call: TRBD2 (5 bases). Material for sequencing was peripheral blood. CDR3 nucleotides: TGTGCCAGTAGTGAAAGCGGAGGTCGGGAGCAGTACTTC. It specifies CASSESGGREQYF.